This T cell receptor beta chain came from a study of blood T cell repertoires in COVID-19 (TCRdb year 2020). Study-wide context: The collaborator samples originated in the United States, Italy and Spain and spanned the acute and convalescent phases of COVID-19. The material from the prospective study consisted of cDNA or gDNA derived from T cells, B-cell-depleted T cells, or PBMCs. Deeply sampled blood TCRbeta repertoires from subjects exposed to, actively infected with, or recovered from COVID-19 were included in the dataset. The repertoires were released in a freely available public database meant as a resource for research on the immune response to SARS-CoV-2. The samples were drawn from the first 160 participants of the ongoing ImmuneRACE study and from 1,254 subjects provided by 6 global collaborators. A de-identified subject ID, COVID-19 status, age in years and sex were almost always included in the sample metadata. Where available, HLA class I and class II types were obtained from metadata supplied by the sample provider rather than from assay-based typing.

As concerns this clone: Its specific antigen is unknown. Within one base of it there is no much larger clone, and no base qualities were kept.

Trimming leaves V shorter by 2 bases and J shorter by 2 bases, with the junction holding 7 bases beyond the gene matches. The CDR3 sequence holds 16 residues, the cysteine and phenylalanine included. Only CDR3 DNA remains: 48 bases, in frame from the first base. Via the germline V gene (reference sequence), CDR1 is LNHDA and CDR2 SQIVND. Points the paper makes about the study in general: Clinical and demographic metadata were provided uncurated, with the amount varying by source and participant.

The immunoSEQ Assay, a bias-controlled multiplex PCR, was used to amplify TCRbeta CDR3 regions from genomic DNA. Regarding the original processing steps: The number of nucleated cells in each sample was estimated by amplification of reference gene primers within the assay. To quantify the absolute abundance of each unique TCRbeta CDR3 rearrangement, sequence reads were collapsed and filtered. For each sample, productive Simpson clonality was calculated as the square root of Simpson's diversity index across productive rearrangements. TCRdb retrieved this table from immuneACCESS and kept in-frame rearrangements only. Not all clones are present; in checked studies, unresolved V genes account for under half, and no reason is known for the remainder. That table gives V, J and clone size, and the DNA gave D and trimming. Here the sample has 80,000 to 95,000 clones; around 80% occur a single time. The biggest ten clones account for more than 15% of the sample.

Whole blood was collected in K2EDTA tubes by collaborating institutions according to the institutions' own protocols. Collaborator samples were shipped for TCRbeta analysis as frozen whole blood, isolated PBMCs, or DNA extracted from either sample type. Here the chain combines TRBV19 and TRBJ2-7; 9 middle bases align to TRBD1. This sequence was found in a woman aged 80 or over with active or convalescent COVID-19. Sample: peripheral blood. The CDR3 corresponds to CASSIRGQGSPYEQYF. The bases are TGTGCCAGTAGTATACGGGGACAGGGATCACCCTACGAGCAGTACTTC.